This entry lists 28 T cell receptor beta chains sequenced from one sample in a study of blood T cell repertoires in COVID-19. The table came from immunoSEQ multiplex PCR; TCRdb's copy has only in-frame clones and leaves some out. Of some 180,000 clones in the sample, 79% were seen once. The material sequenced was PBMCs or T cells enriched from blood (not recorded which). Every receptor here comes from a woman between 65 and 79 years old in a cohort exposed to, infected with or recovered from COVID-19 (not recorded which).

As DNA, the CDR3 is TGCAGTGCTAGTAGTGTCCAGGGGGCCTACGAGCAGTACTTC. It is translated as CSASSVQGAYEQYF. V gene TRBV20-1 combines with J gene TRBJ2-7; 7 nucleotides line up with TRBD1. The CDR3 sequence is 14 residues long. With V trimmed by 3 bases and J by 2 bases, 7 bases remained unmatched. The germline gives CDR1 DFQATT, CDR2 SNEGSKA (reference sequence).

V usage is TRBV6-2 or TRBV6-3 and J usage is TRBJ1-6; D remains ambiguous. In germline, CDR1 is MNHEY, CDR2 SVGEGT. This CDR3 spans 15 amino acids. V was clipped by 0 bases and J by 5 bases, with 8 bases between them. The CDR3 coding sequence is TGTGCCAGCAGTTACTCTGCAAGCAATAATTCACCCCTCCACTTT. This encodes CASSYSASNNSPLHF.

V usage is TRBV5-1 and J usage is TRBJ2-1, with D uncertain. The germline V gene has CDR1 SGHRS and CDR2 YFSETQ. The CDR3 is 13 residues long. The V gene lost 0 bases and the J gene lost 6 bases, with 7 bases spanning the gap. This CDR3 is CASSLAQINEQFF. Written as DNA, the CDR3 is TGCGCCAGCAGCTTGGCCCAGATCAATGAGCAGTTCTTC. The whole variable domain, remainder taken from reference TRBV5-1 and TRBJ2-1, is KAGVTQTPRYLIKTRGQQVTLSCSPISGHRSVSWYQQTPGQGLQFLFEYFSETQRNKGNFPGRFSGRQFSNSRSEMNVSTLELGDSALYLCASSLAQINEQFFGPGTRLTVL.

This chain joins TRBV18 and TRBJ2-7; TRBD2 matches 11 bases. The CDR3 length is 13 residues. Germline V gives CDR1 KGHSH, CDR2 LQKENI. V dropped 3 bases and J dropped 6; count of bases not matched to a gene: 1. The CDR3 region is CASSPGTSGEQYF. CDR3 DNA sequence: TGTGCCAGCTCACCGGGGACTAGCGGCGAGCAGTACTTC.

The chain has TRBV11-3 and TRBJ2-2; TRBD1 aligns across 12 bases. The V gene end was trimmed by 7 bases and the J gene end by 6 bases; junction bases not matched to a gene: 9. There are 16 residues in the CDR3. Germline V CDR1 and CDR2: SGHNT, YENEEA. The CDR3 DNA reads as TGTGCCAGCACCCTCGCCGGGACAGGGGGCCCCGGGGAGCTGTTTTTT. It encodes CASTLAGTGGPGELFF.

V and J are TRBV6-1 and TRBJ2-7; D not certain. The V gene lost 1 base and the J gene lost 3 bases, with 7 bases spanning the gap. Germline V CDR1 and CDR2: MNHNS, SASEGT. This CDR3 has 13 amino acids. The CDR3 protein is CASSEDPLYEQYF. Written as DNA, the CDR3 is TGTGCCAGCAGTGAAGACCCACTCTACGAGCAGTACTTC.

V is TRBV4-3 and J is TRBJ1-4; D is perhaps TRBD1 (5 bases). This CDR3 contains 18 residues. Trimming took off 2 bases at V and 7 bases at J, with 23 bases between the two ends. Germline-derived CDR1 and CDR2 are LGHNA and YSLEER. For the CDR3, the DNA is TGCGCCAGCAGCCAATCCTTACCCCCGCTCCAGGGAAGTGAAAAACTGTTTTTT. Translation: CASSQSLPPLQGSEKLFF.

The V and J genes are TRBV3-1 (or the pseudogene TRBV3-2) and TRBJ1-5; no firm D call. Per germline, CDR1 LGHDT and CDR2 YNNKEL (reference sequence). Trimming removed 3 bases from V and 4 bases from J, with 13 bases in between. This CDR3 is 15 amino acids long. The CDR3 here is CASSQISGVNQPQHF. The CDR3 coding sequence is TGTGCCAGCAGCCAGATTTCGGGAGTGAATCAGCCCCAGCATTTT.

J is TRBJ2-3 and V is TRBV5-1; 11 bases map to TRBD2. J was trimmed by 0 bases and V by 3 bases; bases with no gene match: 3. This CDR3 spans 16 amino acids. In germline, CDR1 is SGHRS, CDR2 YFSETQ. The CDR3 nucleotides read TGCGCCAGCAGCTCTGGACTAGCGGGTAGCACAGATACGCAGTATTTT. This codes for CASSSGLAGSTDTQYF.

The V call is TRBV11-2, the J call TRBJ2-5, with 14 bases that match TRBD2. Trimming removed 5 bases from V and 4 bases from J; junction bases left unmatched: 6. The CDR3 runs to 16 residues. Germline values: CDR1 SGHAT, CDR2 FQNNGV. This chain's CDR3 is CASSLLGLAGAETQYF. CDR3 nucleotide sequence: TGTGCCAGCAGCCTCTTGGGACTAGCGGGAGCAGAGACCCAGTACTTC. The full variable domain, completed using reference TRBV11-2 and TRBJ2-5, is EAGVAQSPRYKIIEKRQSVAFWCNPISGHATLYWYQQILGQGPKLLIQFQNNGVVDDSQLPKDRFSAERLKGVDSTLKIQPAKLEDSAVYLCASSLLGLAGAETQYFGPGTRLLVL.

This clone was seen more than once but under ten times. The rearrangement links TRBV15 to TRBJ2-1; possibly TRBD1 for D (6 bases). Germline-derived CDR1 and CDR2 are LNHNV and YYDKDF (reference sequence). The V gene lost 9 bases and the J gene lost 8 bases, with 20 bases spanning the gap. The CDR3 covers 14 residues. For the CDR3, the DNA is TGTGCCACTCGGCCCCGTGTGGGGGCTGATGAGCAGTTCTTC. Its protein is CATRPRVGADEQFF.

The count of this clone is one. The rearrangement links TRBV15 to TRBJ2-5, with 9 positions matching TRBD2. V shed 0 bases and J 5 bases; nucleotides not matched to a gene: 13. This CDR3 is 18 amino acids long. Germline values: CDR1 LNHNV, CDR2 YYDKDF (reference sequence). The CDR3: CATSREWFGGRAGETQYF. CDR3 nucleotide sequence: TGTGCCACCAGCAGAGAATGGTTCGGCGGGAGGGCCGGGGAGACCCAGTACTTC.

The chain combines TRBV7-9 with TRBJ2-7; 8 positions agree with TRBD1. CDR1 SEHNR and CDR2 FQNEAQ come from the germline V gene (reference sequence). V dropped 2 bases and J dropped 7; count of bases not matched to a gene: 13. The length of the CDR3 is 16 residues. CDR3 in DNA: TGTGCCAGCAGCTTATCCGGACAGGGACTTCGAGAGGAGCAGTACTTC. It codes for CASSLSGQGLREEQYF.

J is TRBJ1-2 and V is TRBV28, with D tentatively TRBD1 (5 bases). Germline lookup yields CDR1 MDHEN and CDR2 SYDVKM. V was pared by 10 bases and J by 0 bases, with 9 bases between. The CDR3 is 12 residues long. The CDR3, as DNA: TGTGCCACCCTGACAGCTAACTATGGCTACACCTTC. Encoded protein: CATLTANYGYTF.

In DNA form, the CDR3 reads TGCGCCAGCAGGCAGACTAGCGGGATCGGTAATGAGCAGTTCTTC. Translating it yields CASRQTSGIGNEQFF. The chain joins TRBV23-1 to TRBJ2-1, with TRBD2 matching over 11 bases. TRBV23-1 is assigned to the ORF class and has an uncertain function. V trimming: 6 bases; J trimming: 7 bases; junction bases outside the gene matches: 8. The CDR3 consists of 15 residues.

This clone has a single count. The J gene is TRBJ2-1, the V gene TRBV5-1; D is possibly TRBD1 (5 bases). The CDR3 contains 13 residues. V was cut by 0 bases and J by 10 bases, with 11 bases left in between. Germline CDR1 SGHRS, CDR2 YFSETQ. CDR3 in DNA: TGCGCCAGCAGCTTGGCGTTTGACAGAGAGCAGTTCTTC. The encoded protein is CASSLAFDREQFF.

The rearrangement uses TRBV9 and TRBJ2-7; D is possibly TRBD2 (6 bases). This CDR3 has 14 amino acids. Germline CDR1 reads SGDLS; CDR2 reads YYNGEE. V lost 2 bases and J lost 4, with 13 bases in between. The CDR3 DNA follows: TGTGCCAGCAGCGTGGGGGGATCTCTGTACGAGCAGTACTTC. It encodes CASSVGGSLYEQYF.

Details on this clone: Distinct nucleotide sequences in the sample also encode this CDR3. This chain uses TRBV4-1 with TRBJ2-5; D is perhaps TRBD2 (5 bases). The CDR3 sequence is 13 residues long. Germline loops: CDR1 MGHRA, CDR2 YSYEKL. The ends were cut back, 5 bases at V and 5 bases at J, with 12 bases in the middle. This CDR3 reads CASSSSGSETQYF. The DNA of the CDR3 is TGCGCCAGCAGCTCCTCGGGGAGCGAGACCCAGTACTTC.

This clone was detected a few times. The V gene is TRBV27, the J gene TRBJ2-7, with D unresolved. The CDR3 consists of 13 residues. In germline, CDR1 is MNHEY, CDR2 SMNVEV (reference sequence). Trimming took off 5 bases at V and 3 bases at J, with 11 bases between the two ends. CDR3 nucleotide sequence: TGTGCCAGCAGTCCGGGTCTTGACTACGAGCAGTACTTC. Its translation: CASSPGLDYEQYF.

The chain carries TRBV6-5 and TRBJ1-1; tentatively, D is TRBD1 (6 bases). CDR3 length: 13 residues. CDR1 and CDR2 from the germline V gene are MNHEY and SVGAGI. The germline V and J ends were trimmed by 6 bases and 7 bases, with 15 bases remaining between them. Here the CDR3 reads CASRYHRAGEAFF. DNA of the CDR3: TGTGCCAGCAGATACCACAGGGCGGGTGAAGCTTTCTTT.

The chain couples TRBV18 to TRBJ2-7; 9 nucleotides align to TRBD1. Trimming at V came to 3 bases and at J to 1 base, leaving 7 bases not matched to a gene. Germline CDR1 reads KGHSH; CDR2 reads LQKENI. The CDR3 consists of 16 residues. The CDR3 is CASSPRIGTGSYEQYF. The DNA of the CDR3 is TGTGCCAGCTCACCGAGGATCGGGACAGGGTCCTACGAGCAGTACTTC.

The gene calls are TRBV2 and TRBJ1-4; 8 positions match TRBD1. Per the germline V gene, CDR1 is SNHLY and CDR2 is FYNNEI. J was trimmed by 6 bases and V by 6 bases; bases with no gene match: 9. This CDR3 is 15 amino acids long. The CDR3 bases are TGTGCCAGCAGCCAAGGGCAGGGGGCGTATGAAAAACTGTTTTTT. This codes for CASSQGQGAYEKLFF.

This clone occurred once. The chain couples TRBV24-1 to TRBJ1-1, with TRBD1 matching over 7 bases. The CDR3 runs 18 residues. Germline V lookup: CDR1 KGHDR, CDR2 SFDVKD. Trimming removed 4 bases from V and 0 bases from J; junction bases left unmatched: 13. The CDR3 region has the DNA TGTGCCACCAGTGACATCGACAGGGTTGAAAGAATGAACACTGAAGCTTTCTTT. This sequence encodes CATSDIDRVERMNTEAFF.

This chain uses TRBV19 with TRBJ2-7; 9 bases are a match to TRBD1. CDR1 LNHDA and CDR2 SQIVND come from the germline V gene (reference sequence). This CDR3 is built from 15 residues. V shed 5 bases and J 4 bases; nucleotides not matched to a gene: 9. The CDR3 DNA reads TGTGCCAGTAGTCTAGGGACAGGGCTACCATACGAGCAGTACTTC. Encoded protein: CASSLGTGLPYEQYF.

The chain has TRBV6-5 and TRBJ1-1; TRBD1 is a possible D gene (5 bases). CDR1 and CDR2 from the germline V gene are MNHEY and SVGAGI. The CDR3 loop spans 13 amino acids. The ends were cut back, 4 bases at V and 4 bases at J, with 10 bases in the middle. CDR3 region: CASSFPGGTEAFF. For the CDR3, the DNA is TGTGCCAGCAGTTTTCCCGGGGGCACTGAAGCTTTCTTT.

Here the CDR3 reads CASSLKREETQYF. The CDR3 DNA follows: TGCGCCAGCAGCTTAAAGAGAGAAGAGACCCAGTACTTC. The J gene is TRBJ2-5, the V gene TRBV5-1; D call uncertain. Trimming stripped 2 bases from V and 3 bases from J, with 8 bases between. CDR3 length: 13 amino acids. Germline V gene sequence: CDR1 SGHRS, CDR2 YFSETQ.

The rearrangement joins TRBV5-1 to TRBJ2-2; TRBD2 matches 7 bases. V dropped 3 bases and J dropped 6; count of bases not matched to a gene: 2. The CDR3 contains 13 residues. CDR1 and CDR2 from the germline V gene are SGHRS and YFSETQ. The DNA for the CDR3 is TGCGCCAGCAGCTCGAGCGGGGCCGGGGAGCTGTTTTTT. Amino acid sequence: CASSSSGAGELFF.

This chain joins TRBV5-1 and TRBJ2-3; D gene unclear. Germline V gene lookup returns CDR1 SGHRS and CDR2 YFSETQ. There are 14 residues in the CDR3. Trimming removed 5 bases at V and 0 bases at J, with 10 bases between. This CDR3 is CASRGQASTDTQYF. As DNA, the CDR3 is TGCGCCAGCAGAGGTCAGGCTAGCACAGATACGCAGTATTTT.